A single sample gave rise to the 16 T cell receptor beta chains below, sequenced in a study of primary melanoma T cells and metastatic recurrence. Assay used: immunoSEQ multiplex PCR; TCRdb lists only in-frame clones, some missing. The sample lists roughly 700 clones, more than 65% occurring once. Sequenced input: melanoma tumor tissue. These receptors originate from a human donor with melanoma.

This chain links TRBV4-2 with TRBJ1-1, with D perhaps matching TRBD1 (6 bases). The CDR3 sequence is 13 residues long. Germline V lookup: CDR1 LGHNA, CDR2 YNFKEQ. The V end was cut by 5 bases, the J end by 6 bases, with 13 bases between. CDR3 in amino acids: CASSLRQDAEAFF. DNA for the CDR3: TGTGCCAGCAGCTTAAGACAGGACGCTGAAGCTTTCTTT.

V gene TRBV19 combines with J gene TRBJ2-7, with unresolved D. Deletions cut 2 bases from V and 5 bases from J, with 7 bases between. The germline gives CDR1 LNHDA, CDR2 SQIVND (reference sequence). The CDR3 is made up of 12 amino acids. For the CDR3, the DNA is TGTGCCAGTAGTATATGGGGTGACGAGCAGTACTTC. Protein sequence: CASSIWGDEQYF.

V usage is TRBV11-3 and J usage is TRBJ1-1; perhaps TRBD1 as D (5 bases). This CDR3 is 14 amino acids long. Germline CDR1 reads SGHNT; CDR2 reads YENEEA. The V gene lost 3 bases and the J gene lost 1 base, with 9 bases spanning the gap. CDR3 coding DNA: TGTGCCAGCAGCTTGGCAGGGAGGAACACTGAAGCTTTCTTT. It codes for CASSLAGRNTEAFF.

The chain uses TRBV7-5 and TRBJ2-1; the table assigns TRBD1, which was not confirmed against the DNA. TRBV7-5 is a pseudogene. The CDR3 extends over 16 amino acids. The CDR3 region has the DNA TGTGCCAGCAGCTTAAGGGGTTACAGCTCCTACAATGAGCAGTTCTTC. Protein sequence: CASSLRGYSSYNEQFF.

The chain uses TRBV9 and TRBJ1-3; TRBD1 matches at 10 bases. The J segment lost 8 bases and the V segment lost 3 bases, leaving 8 bases of the junction unmatched. The CDR3 totals 15 residues. Germline V gives CDR1 SGDLS, CDR2 YYNGEE. The CDR3: CASSADRTGGDTIYF. Written as DNA, the CDR3 is TGTGCCAGCAGCGCGGACCGGACAGGGGGGGACACCATATATTTT.

The table lists this clone with a few counts. V gene TRBV14 combines with J gene TRBJ2-3; tentatively, D is TRBD2 (6 bases). From germline, CDR1 is SGHDN and CDR2 FVKESK. V lost 1 base to trimming and J lost 5 bases, with 7 bases between them. This CDR3 has 13 residues. The chain's CDR3 is CASSQVGGDTQYF. For the CDR3, the DNA is TGTGCCAGCAGCCAAGTCGGGGGAGATACGCAGTATTTT.

The chain links TRBV18 to TRBJ2-2, with no clear D. The CDR3 sequence is 12 residues long. V lost 8 bases, J lost 3 bases, and 7 bases lay in between. Germline CDR1 and CDR2: KGHSH and LQKENI. CDR3 DNA sequence: TGTGCCAGCCAAAGGGACACCGGGGAGCTGTTTTTT. Translation: CASQRDTGELFF. Full variable domain (remainder filled in from reference TRBV18 and TRBJ2-2): NAGVMQNPRHLVRRRGQEARLRCSPMKGHSHVYWYRQLPEEGLKFMVYLQKENIIDESGMPKERFSAEFPKEGPSILRIQQVVRGDSAAYFCASQRDTGELFFGEGSRLTVL.

This chain joins TRBV23-1 and TRBJ2-7; 7 bases are shared with TRBD1. TRBV23-1 is an ORF; its function is uncertain. J gave up 2 bases and V 6 bases, and 4 bases lay outside the gene matches. The CDR3 is made up of 13 amino acids. For the CDR3, the DNA is TGCGCCAGCAGCTTGACAGGGACCTACGAGCAGTACTTC. This sequence encodes CASSLTGTYEQYF.

This clone was observed a few times. The chain is built from TRBV7-4 and TRBJ2-7, with D perhaps TRBD1 (5 bases). This CDR3 has 13 amino acids. The ends were cut back, 1 base at V and 6 bases at J, with 10 bases in the middle. The germline gives CDR1 SGHVT, CDR2 SQSDAQ. The CDR3 sequence is CASSLVQGTEQYF. The CDR3, as DNA: TGTGCCAGCAGCTTAGTGCAGGGCACCGAGCAGTACTTC.

The chain is built from TRBV15 and TRBJ1-1; D gene ambiguous. The germline gives CDR1 LNHNV, CDR2 YYDKDF (reference sequence). The CDR3 loop spans 14 amino acids. Trimming removed 1 base at V and 1 base at J, with 7 bases between. DNA for the CDR3: TGTGCCACCAGCAGAGTTGCAGGGAACACTGAAGCTTTCTTT. Protein product: CATSRVAGNTEAFF.

The genes are TRBV12-5 and TRBJ2-6, with D maybe TRBD1 (5 bases). The V end was cut by 2 bases, the J end by 1 base, with 9 bases between. CDR1 is LGHNT and CDR2 is FRNRAP in the germline V gene. The CDR3 covers 16 residues. In DNA, the CDR3 is TGTGCTAGTGGTTTGATCAAGGGGTCTGGGGCCAACGTCCTGACTTTC. Encoded protein: CASGLIKGSGANVLTF.

The sample holds one count of this clone. The V call is TRBV6-8, the J call TRBJ2-4; possible D gene TRBD2, 5 bases. The CDR3 is 17 residues long. Germline V gene data show CDR1 as MNHGY and CDR2 as SAAAGT. V was clipped by 0 bases and J by 1 base, with 13 bases between them. The CDR3 reads CASSYSSGGEAKNIQYF. CDR3 bases: TGTGCCAGCAGTTACTCGTCGGGTGGGGAGGCCAAAAACATTCAGTACTTC.

CDR3 nucleotides: TGCGCCAGCAGCCCCTTCTCGGAGACCCAGTACTTC. Translation: CASSPFSETQYF. The genes are TRBV4-1 and TRBJ2-5; D not certain. This CDR3 has 12 amino acids. Germline V lookup: CDR1 MGHRA, CDR2 YSYEKL. V was trimmed by 4 bases and J by 5 bases, leaving 8 bases between them.

This clone was counted only a few times. V is TRBV18 and J is TRBJ2-3; D may be TRBD1 (5 bases). Trimming stripped 2 bases from V and 2 bases from J, with 11 bases between. Germline values: CDR1 KGHSH, CDR2 LQKENI. This CDR3 spans 15 amino acids. CDR3 sequence reads: CASSPRGSHTDTQYF. In nucleotides, the CDR3 is TGTGCCAGCTCACCAAGGGGCAGTCACACAGATACGCAGTATTTT.

V gene TRBV30 combines with J gene TRBJ1-2, with 7 bases that match TRBD1. The CDR3 extends over 15 amino acids. V lost 4 bases to trimming and J lost 4 bases; unmatched junction nucleotides: 12. Germline loops: CDR1 GTSNPN, CDR2 SVGIG (reference sequence). In nucleotides, the CDR3 is TGTGCCTGGATTTTCGGACAGGCGCTCGGCTATGGCTACACCTTC. Translation: CAWIFGQALGYGYTF.

V is TRBV19 and J is TRBJ1-1; D is unresolved. This CDR3 has 16 residues. The germline CDR1 and CDR2 sequences are LNHDA and SQIVND (reference sequence). Trimming shortened V by 6 bases and J by 7 bases, and 24 bases separated the two germline ends. Written as DNA, the CDR3 is TGTGCCAGTAGCCCACATGCGTTCCGGGTCCCAAATGAAGCTTTCTTT. Its protein product is CASSPHAFRVPNEAFF.